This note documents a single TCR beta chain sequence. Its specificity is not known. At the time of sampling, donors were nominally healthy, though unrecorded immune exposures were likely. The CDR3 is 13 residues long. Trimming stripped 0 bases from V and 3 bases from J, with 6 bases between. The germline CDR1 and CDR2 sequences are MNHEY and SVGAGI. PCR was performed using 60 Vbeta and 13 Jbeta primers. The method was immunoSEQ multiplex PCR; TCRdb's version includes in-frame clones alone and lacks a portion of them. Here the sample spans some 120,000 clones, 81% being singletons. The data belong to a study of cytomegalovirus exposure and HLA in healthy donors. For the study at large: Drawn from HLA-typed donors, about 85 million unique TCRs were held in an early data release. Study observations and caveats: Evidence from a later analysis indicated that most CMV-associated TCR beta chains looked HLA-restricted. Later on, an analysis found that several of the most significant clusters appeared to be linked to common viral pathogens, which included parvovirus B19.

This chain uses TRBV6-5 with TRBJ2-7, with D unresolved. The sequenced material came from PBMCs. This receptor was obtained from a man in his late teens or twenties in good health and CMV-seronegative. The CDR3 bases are TGTGCCAGCAGTTACTCGTACAGCTACGAGCAGTACTTC. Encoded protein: CASSYSYSYEQYF.